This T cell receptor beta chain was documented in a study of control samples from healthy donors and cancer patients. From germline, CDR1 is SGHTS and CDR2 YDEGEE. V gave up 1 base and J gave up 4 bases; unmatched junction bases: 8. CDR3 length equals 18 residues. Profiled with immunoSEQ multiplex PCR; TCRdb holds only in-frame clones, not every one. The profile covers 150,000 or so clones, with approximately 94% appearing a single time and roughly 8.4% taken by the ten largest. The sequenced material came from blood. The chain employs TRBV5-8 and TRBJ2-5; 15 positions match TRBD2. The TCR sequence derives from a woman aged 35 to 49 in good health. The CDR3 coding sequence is TGTGCCAGCAGCTTGTACGGACTAGCGGGAGGGCCGCGAGAGACCCAGTACTTC. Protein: CASSLYGLAGGPRETQYF. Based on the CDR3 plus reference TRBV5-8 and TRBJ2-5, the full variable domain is EAGVTQSPTHLIKTRGQQATLRCSPISGHTSVYWYQQALGLGLQFLLWYDEGEERNRGNFPPRFSGRQFPNYSSELNVNALELEDSALYLCASSLYGLAGGPRETQYFGPGTRLLVL.